Listed here are 21 T cell receptor beta chains from one sample, sequenced in a study of beta chain features in type 1 diabetes (dated by TCRdb to 2017 to 2018). Library construction relied on the immunoSEQ multiplex PCR assay. All of the isolated RNA was reverse transcribed with the High Capacity cDNA Reverse Transcription Kit, so expressed TCRB transcripts were sequenced. Not all clones reach the TCRdb copy of this immuneACCESS table, which keeps in-frame sequences only. Checked studies attribute under half of the gap to unresolved V genes and leave the rest unexplained. The sample table shows some 160,000 clones, and roughly 9% are seen once. In total, the top ten clones hold 0.7% of the sample. These receptors lack a known antigen. General findings and caveats noted by the study authors: In all four CD4+ subsets, TCRB CDR3 length was moderately but significantly shorter in type 1 diabetes patients.

The sample comprised central memory CD4+ T cells from blood. Receptors were obtained from a young woman with type 1 diabetes.

In its sample, this clone was seen once. This sequence joins TRBV6-1 and TRBJ1-5, with 9 nucleotides matching TRBD1. V lost 5 bases and J lost 7; bases outside the gene matches: 6. Germline V gives CDR1 MNHNS, CDR2 SASEGT. CDR3 length equals 14 residues. This chain's CDR3 is CASSYAQGAQPQHF. CDR3 DNA sequence: TGTGCCAGCAGTTATGCACAGGGGGCACAGCCCCAGCATTTT.

Only a few counts were recorded for this clone. The chain carries TRBV18 and TRBJ2-7, with 11 positions matching TRBD1. The CDR3 covers 17 residues. Germline V gives CDR1 KGHSH, CDR2 LQKENI. Germline trimming cut 3 bases from V and 7 bases from J; bases unmatched to any gene: 14. CDR3 bases: TGTGCCAGCTCACCTCGAGAACCCGGGACAGGGGGTGAAGAGCAGTACTTC. It encodes CASSPREPGTGGEEQYF. The whole variable domain, filled in from reference TRBV18 and TRBJ2-7, reads NAGVMQNPRHLVRRRGQEARLRCSPMKGHSHVYWYRQLPEEGLKFMVYLQKENIIDESGMPKERFSAEFPKEGPSILRIQQVVRGDSAAYFCASSPREPGTGGEEQYFGPGTRLTVT.

This clone was found a few times. The rearrangement uses TRBV9 and TRBJ2-1, with D possibly TRBD2 on 5 matching bases. Germline V lookup: CDR1 SGDLS, CDR2 YYNGEE. The CDR3 consists of 15 residues. Trimming shortened V by 0 bases and J by 4 bases, and 11 bases separated the two germline ends. Here the CDR3 DNA reads TGTGCCAGCAGCGTAGGTTCTAGCAGATACAATGAGCAGTTCTTC. This encodes CASSVGSSRYNEQFF.

This clone was seen more than once but under ten times. This sample includes further DNA sequences coding for the same CDR3. The genes are TRBV7-8 and TRBJ2-7, with TRBD1 matching over 10 bases. Germline V gives CDR1 SGHVS, CDR2 FQNEAQ. V shed 4 bases and J 0 bases; nucleotides not matched to a gene: 6. The CDR3 runs to 16 residues. The CDR3 region is CASSSLDRGSSYEQYF. In nucleotides, the CDR3 is TGTGCCAGCAGCTCCCTGGACAGGGGGAGCTCCTACGAGCAGTACTTC.

This rearrangement joins TRBV6-4 to TRBJ2-7, with 9 bases lining up with TRBD2. V lost 7 bases and J lost 2; bases outside the gene matches: 18. The CDR3 spans 18 residues. The germline V gene has CDR1 MRHNA and CDR2 SNTAGT. The CDR3 DNA sequence: TGTGCCAGCATTCCTAATGCGGGAGGGCCGGGAAGCGCCTACGAGCAGTACTTC. Translation gives CASIPNAGGPGSAYEQYF.

This clone turned up a few times. This sequence joins TRBV29-1 and TRBJ2-1; 11 bases align to TRBD2. The CDR3 runs to 14 residues. J gave up 8 bases and V 4 bases, and 7 bases lay outside the gene matches. Germline loops: CDR1 SQVTM, CDR2 ANQGSEA. The CDR3 loop is CSVGQLAGADEQFF. CDR3 bases: TGCAGCGTTGGGCAACTAGCGGGAGCGGATGAGCAGTTCTTC.

This clone has more than one count but fewer than ten. The CDR3: CAIRPGQGNEQFF. Written as DNA, the CDR3 is TGTGCCATCAGGCCGGGACAGGGCAATGAGCAGTTCTTC. J is TRBJ2-1 and V is TRBV10-3, with TRBD1 identical over 9 bases. The J segment lost 6 bases and the V segment lost 6 bases, leaving 3 bases of the junction unmatched. Germline V CDR1 and CDR2: ENHRY, SYGVKD. The CDR3 loop spans 13 amino acids.

This chain connects TRBV5-1 to TRBJ1-1; the match to TRBD1 covers 9 bases. Trimming at V came to 4 bases and at J to 5 bases, leaving 12 bases not matched to a gene. There are 16 residues in the CDR3. Germline V gene data show CDR1 as SGHRS and CDR2 as YFSETQ. CDR3 bases: TGCGCCAGCAGCCGCGGGGGACAGGGAGGAGTAACTGAAGCTTTCTTT. Translating it yields CASSRGGQGGVTEAFF.

Notes on this clone: Within the sample, other DNA sequences also encode this same CDR3. The chain is built from TRBV5-4 and TRBJ1-3; weak D call: TRBD1 (5 bases). CDR1 SGHNT and CDR2 YYREEE come from the germline V gene (reference sequence). The CDR3 is made up of 14 amino acids. Trimming left V 3 bases short and J 0 bases short, with 7 bases between. DNA of the CDR3: TGTGCCAGCAGCTCCAGGGACTCTGGAAACACCATATATTTT. It translates to CASSSRDSGNTIYF.

There are a few counts of this clone. V gene TRBV2 combines with J gene TRBJ2-3; D unresolved. Deletions cut 3 bases from V and 2 bases from J, with 3 bases between. CDR3 length: 12 residues. Per the germline V gene, CDR1 is SNHLY and CDR2 is FYNNEI. Here the CDR3 reads CASSDHTDTQYF. CDR3 nucleotide sequence: TGTGCCAGCAGTGATCACACAGATACGCAGTATTTT.

The gene calls are TRBV5-4 and TRBJ2-2; 10 bases map to TRBD1. V lost 3 bases to trimming and J lost 1 base; unmatched junction nucleotides: 3. Per the germline V gene, CDR1 is SGHNT and CDR2 is YYREEE (reference sequence). The CDR3 contains 16 residues. CDR3 sequence reads: CASSSGQGGNTGELFF. The DNA for the CDR3 is TGTGCCAGCAGCTCCGGACAGGGGGGGAACACCGGGGAGCTGTTTTTT.

This rearrangement joins TRBV4-1 to TRBJ2-7, with 11 nucleotides matching TRBD2. The CDR3 runs 16 residues. V was pared by 4 bases and J by 4 bases, with 9 bases of the junction left unmatched. Germline V gene data show CDR1 as MGHRA and CDR2 as YSYEKL. CDR3 residues: CASSPPTGTSGYEQYF. DNA of the CDR3: TGCGCCAGCAGCCCTCCTACCGGGACTAGCGGATACGAGCAGTACTTC.

This rearrangement joins TRBV6-1 to TRBJ1-5; TRBD1 is a possible D gene (6 bases). CDR1 and CDR2 (germline): MNHNS, SASEGT. V gave up 5 bases and J gave up 5 bases, with 13 bases separating them. The CDR3 is 14 residues long. CDR3 in DNA: TGTGCCAGCAGTCACCAGGGGAATGATCAGCCCCAGCATTTT. This gives the protein CASSHQGNDQPQHF.

The chain joins TRBV11-3 to TRBJ1-3; 10 nucleotides match TRBD1. Unmatched junction bases numbered 6, after V lost 5 bases and J lost 2 bases. This CDR3 is built from 16 residues. The V gene's germline CDR1 is SGHNT and CDR2 YENEEA. DNA of the CDR3: TGTGCCAGCAGCCCGGGACAGGGGAATACTGGAAACACCATATATTTT. This gives the protein CASSPGQGNTGNTIYF.

This clone was seen only a few times. CDR3 sequence reads: CSVQPGLAETQYF. The CDR3 nucleotides are TGCAGCGTCCAACCGGGACTAGCCGAGACCCAGTACTTC. The chain combines TRBV29-1 with TRBJ2-5, with 9 bases fitting TRBD2. Germline loops: CDR1 SQVTM, CDR2 ANQGSEA. The V gene end was trimmed by 6 bases and the J gene end by 5 bases; junction bases not matched to a gene: 7. The CDR3 covers 13 residues.

This clone was seen a few times. J is TRBJ2-1 and V is TRBV28; TRBD2 matches at 13 bases. The V gene's germline CDR1 is MDHEN and CDR2 SYDVKM. V trimming: 4 bases; J trimming: 10 bases; junction bases outside the gene matches: 10. The CDR3 length is 16 residues. The CDR3 sequence: CASSSSLAGGPAEQFF. Written as DNA, the CDR3 is TGTGCCAGCAGTTCGTCACTAGCGGGAGGGCCCGCGGAGCAGTTCTTC.

The V gene is TRBV5-4, the J gene TRBJ2-2; 14 nucleotides line up with TRBD2. The CDR3 contains 19 residues. Trimming at V came to 0 bases and at J to 4 bases, leaving 8 bases not matched to a gene. Germline loops: CDR1 SGHNT, CDR2 YYREEE (reference sequence). The CDR3 DNA sequence: TGTGCCAGCAGCTTGGGGGGACTAGCGGGAGATGCGGGCACCGGGGAGCTGTTTTTT. Translated, it gives CASSLGGLAGDAGTGELFF. Full variable domain (remainder filled in from reference TRBV5-4 and TRBJ2-2): ETGVTQSPTHLIKTRGQQVTLRCSSQSGHNTVSWYQQALGQGPQFIFQYYREEENGRGNFPPRFSGLQFPNYSSELNVNALELDDSALYLCASSLGGLAGDAGTGELFFGEGSRLTVL.

In its sample, this clone was seen a few times. The chain has TRBV4-1 and TRBJ1-5; D not resolved. Trimming removed 0 bases at V and 3 bases at J, with 9 bases between. The CDR3 runs to 15 residues. CDR1 is MGHRA, CDR2 YSYEKL, per germline. CDR3 protein: CASSQDGQLNQPQHF. For the CDR3, the DNA is TGCGCCAGCAGCCAAGATGGGCAACTCAATCAGCCCCAGCATTTT.

This clone has more than one count but fewer than ten. The J gene is TRBJ2-7, the V gene TRBV27; 9 nucleotides line up with TRBD1. CDR1 and CDR2 (germline): MNHEY, SMNVEV (reference sequence). There are 16 residues in the CDR3. Trimming cost V 5 bases and J 0 bases; bases outside gene matches: 8. CDR3 amino acids: CASSASGTGYSYEQYF. CDR3 bases: TGTGCCAGCAGTGCTTCCGGGACAGGGTACTCCTACGAGCAGTACTTC.

This clone was recorded at least ten times. The chain is built from TRBV6-6 and TRBJ2-5; 9 nucleotides match TRBD2. This CDR3 has 14 residues. J gave up 3 bases and V 5 bases, and 4 bases lay outside the gene matches. CDR1 and CDR2 (germline): MNHNY, SVGAGI (reference sequence). The CDR3, as DNA: TGTGCCAGCAGTCCGACTAGCGGCAAAGAGACCCAGTACTTC. Amino acids: CASSPTSGKETQYF.

V and J are TRBV2 and TRBJ2-3; D unclear. The CDR3 is 12 residues long. V lost 2 bases, J lost 6 bases, and 6 bases lay in between. From germline, CDR1 is SNHLY and CDR2 FYNNEI. CDR3 sequence: CASSEHADTQYF. In DNA, the CDR3 is TGTGCCAGCAGTGAACATGCGGATACGCAGTATTTT.